The text below deals with one TCR beta chain. The antigen is unknown. The V and J ends lost 5 bases and 5 bases, in that order; junction bases with no gene match: 18. The CDR3 runs 19 residues. From germline, CDR1 is MNHEY and CDR2 SMNVEV (reference sequence). Primers: 60 Vbeta forward and 13 Jbeta reverse. The table came from immunoSEQ multiplex PCR; TCRdb's copy has only in-frame clones and leaves some out. The table shows about 160,000 clones, with roughly 80% occurring only once. The sample originates from a study of cytomegalovirus exposure and HLA in healthy donors. Findings and limits, study-wide: Later on, analysis showed that most CMV-associated TCR beta chains appeared to be HLA-restricted. One cluster of highly shared sequence variants probably arose as a sequencing artifact.

The clonotype was recovered from a woman in her 30s in good health and CMV-seronegative. The chain carries TRBV27 and TRBJ1-2; TRBD1 matches at 12 bases. Sequenced input: PBMCs. This chain's CDR3 is CASSLTPGQGARGPYGYTF. CDR3 bases: TGTGCCAGCAGTCTCACCCCGGGACAGGGGGCGCGGGGCCCTTATGGCTACACCTTC.